This entry lists 25 T cell receptor beta chains sequenced from one sample in a study of T cells in Graves' hyperthyroidism and ophthalmopathy. What was amplified from RNA transcripts were TCR beta CDR3 regions. An initial round of RT-PCR targeting the TCR CDR3 relied on the HTBI primer set. Using its own MiXCR run on the multiplex PCR reads, TCRdb lists one record per CDR3 protein. The top ten hold roughly 70% of the sample, which has around 350,000 distinct CDR3 sequences, 25% seen once. The specimen was blood. These receptors all come from a man in his fifties or sixties with Graves' hyperthyroidism.

This clonotype has only a few counts. This chain links TRBV6-6 with TRBJ2-1; 8 positions match TRBD2. CDR3 size: 15 residues. Germline V gene lookup returns CDR1 MNHNY and CDR2 SVGAGI (reference sequence). Losses at the gene ends were 0 bases for V and 7 bases for J; bases not matched to a gene: 5. This CDR3 reads CASSYSLAGQNEQFF. The CDR3 DNA sequence: TGTGCCAGCAGTTACTCGCTAGCGGGTCAGAATGAGCAGTTCTTC.

This clonotype has more than one count but fewer than ten. CDR3 DNA sequence: TGTGCCAGCAGCTTGGCCCCAGGGGGCTCCTACGAGCAGTACTTC. Amino acid sequence: CASSLAPGGSYEQYF. The chain combines TRBV5-5 with TRBJ2-7, with TRBD1 matching over 7 bases. V lost 0 bases, J lost 0 bases, and 3 bases stayed unmatched. CDR1 SGHKS and CDR2 YYEKEE come from the germline V gene (reference sequence). The CDR3 consists of 15 residues.

The chain employs TRBV18 and TRBJ2-7; 11 bases agree with TRBD1. The germline CDR1 and CDR2 sequences are KGHSH and LQKENI. The V gene end was trimmed by 2 bases and the J gene end by 5 bases; junction bases not matched to a gene: 5. The CDR3 has 15 amino acids. CDR3 DNA sequence: TGTGCCAGCTCACCAAGGACAGGGGGCATCGACGAGCAGTACTTC. It is translated as CASSPRTGGIDEQYF.

This clonotype was observed a few times. This chain connects TRBV27 to TRBJ2-3; the match to TRBD2 covers 10 bases. V was pared by 4 bases and J by 2 bases, with 6 bases of the junction left unmatched. Germline V gives CDR1 MNHEY, CDR2 SMNVEV (reference sequence). This CDR3 region has 16 residues. CDR3: CASSSRLAGPTDTQYF. CDR3 in DNA: TGTGCCAGCAGTTCCAGACTAGCGGGCCCCACAGATACGCAGTATTTT.

The chain couples TRBV2 to TRBJ2-2; TRBD1 agrees at 8 bases. The ends lost 3 bases at V and 7 bases at J; junction bases unmatched: 4. The CDR3 loop spans 14 amino acids. Per the germline V gene, CDR1 is SNHLY and CDR2 is FYNNEI. The CDR3 DNA is TGTGCCAGCAGTGAGGACAGGGTGGTCGGGGAGCTGTTTTTT. Translation gives CASSEDRVVGELFF. Full variable domain (missing parts from reference TRBV2 and TRBJ2-2): EPEVTQTPSHQVTQMGQEVILRCVPISNHLYFYWYRQILGQKVEFLVSFYNNEISEKSEIFDDQFSVERPDGSNFTLKIRSTKLEDSAMYFCASSEDRVVGELFFGEGSRLTVL.

The J gene is TRBJ1-2, the V gene TRBV28, with TRBD1 matching 10 bases. The CDR3 has 13 amino acids. Losses at the gene ends were 6 bases for V and 8 bases for J; bases not matched to a gene: 6. Germline CDR1 and CDR2: MDHEN and SYDVKM. CDR3 in DNA: TGTGCCAGCAGGCTGGGACAGGGGTGGGGCTACACCTTC. It translates to CASRLGQGWGYTF.

The V call is TRBV6-1, the J call TRBJ1-4; TRBD1 agrees at 8 bases. Germline V CDR1 and CDR2: MNHNS, SASEGT. V shed 2 bases, J shed 0 bases, and the junction held 8 bases outside the gene matches. This CDR3 comprises 18 residues. The CDR3 nucleotides read TGTGCCAGCAGTGAATCTGCAGGGGGCTTGACAACTAATGAAAAACTGTTTTTT. It translates to CASSESAGGLTTNEKLFF.

The chain combines TRBV18 with TRBJ1-5; TRBD1 matches 9 bases. Per the germline V gene, CDR1 is KGHSH and CDR2 is LQKENI. The CDR3 runs 15 residues. J gave up 9 bases and V 5 bases, and 11 bases lay outside the gene matches. The CDR3 nucleotides read TGTGCCAGCTCATCAGGCGGGACAGGGAAAGGGCCCCAGCATTTT. Translating gives CASSSGGTGKGPQHF.

This clonotype was counted only a few times. The chain joins TRBV2 to TRBJ1-6; D remains ambiguous. Trimming removed 10 bases from V and 0 bases from J, with 7 bases in between. Germline V CDR1 and CDR2: SNHLY, FYNNEI. The CDR3 is made up of 13 amino acids. This chain's CDR3 is CAKRSSYNSPLHF. As DNA, the CDR3 is TGTGCCAAAAGGAGCTCCTATAATTCACCCCTCCACTTT.

This clonotype was recorded a few times. The J gene is TRBJ2-1, the V gene TRBV27; the D is unclear. The germline V and J ends were trimmed by 3 bases and 3 bases, with 9 bases remaining between them. CDR1 and CDR2 (germline): MNHEY, SMNVEV (reference sequence). The length of the CDR3 is 14 residues. The CDR3 DNA is TGTGCCAGCAGTTTGCAGAGAAACTACAATGAGCAGTTCTTC. It translates to CASSLQRNYNEQFF.

The chain combines TRBV28 with TRBJ1-1; 7 bases are a match to TRBD1. Trimming took 6 bases from V and 3 from J; bases not matched to a gene: 10. Germline V lookup: CDR1 MDHEN, CDR2 SYDVKM. The CDR3 spans 15 residues. The CDR3 DNA reads as TGTGCCAGCAGGGAGGACAGGACCCTCGACACTGAAGCTTTCTTT. Encoded protein: CASREDRTLDTEAFF.

This chain links TRBV3-1 with TRBJ1-5, with 7 positions matching TRBD1. Germline V lookup: CDR1 LGHDT, CDR2 YNNKEL (reference sequence). The CDR3 covers 12 residues. V shed 4 bases, J shed 11 bases, and the junction held 5 bases outside the gene matches. CDR3 region: CASSPQGQAQHF. The DNA for the CDR3 is TGTGCCAGCAGCCCCCAAGGACAGGCCCAGCATTTT.

The chain uses TRBV19 and TRBJ2-1, with D perhaps matching TRBD2 (7 bases). The germline V and J ends were trimmed by 4 bases and 0 bases, with 13 bases remaining between them. CDR1 is LNHDA, CDR2 SQIVND, per germline (reference sequence). The CDR3 totals 16 residues. CDR3 sequence reads: CASSRGLADSYNEQFF. In DNA, the CDR3 is TGTGCCAGTAGTAGGGGGCTAGCGGACTCCTACAATGAGCAGTTCTTC.

The V call is TRBV20-1, the J call TRBJ1-2, with 7 nucleotides matching TRBD1. This CDR3 has 12 amino acids. In germline, CDR1 is DFQATT, CDR2 SNEGSKA (reference sequence). Trimming cost V 5 bases and J 6 bases; bases outside gene matches: 6. The CDR3 DNA reads as TGCAGTGCTTCGACAGGGAGGGATGGCTACACCTTC. Residues: CSASTGRDGYTF.

In this sample, this clonotype turned up a few times. The chain couples TRBV2 to TRBJ1-1; the D gene is possibly TRBD1 (5 bases). The germline V and J ends were trimmed by 2 bases and 1 base, with 14 bases remaining between them. Per germline, CDR1 SNHLY and CDR2 FYNNEI. The CDR3 runs to 16 residues. In DNA form, the CDR3 reads TGTGCCAGCAGTGAATCGGGGGTATGGAGGAACACTGAAGCTTTCTTT. This encodes CASSESGVWRNTEAFF.

The rearrangement joins TRBV27 to TRBJ1-3; D is unresolved. The CDR3 runs 14 residues. Germline-derived CDR1 and CDR2 are MNHEY and SMNVEV (reference sequence). V was trimmed by 10 bases and J by 3 bases, leaving 16 bases between them. The CDR3 protein is CATRPAGIGNTIYF. CDR3 in DNA: TGTGCCACCCGGCCGGCGGGGATTGGAAACACCATATATTTT.

A single count supports this clonotype. The chain recombines TRBV7-2 with TRBJ2-5; D perhaps matches TRBD2 (5 bases). The germline V and J ends were trimmed by 1 base and 7 bases, with 10 bases remaining between them. In germline, CDR1 is SGHTA, CDR2 FQGNSA. The CDR3 extends over 13 amino acids. The CDR3 nucleotides are TGTGCCAGCAGCTTAGAACCGGGATCGACCCAGTACTTC. This sequence encodes CASSLEPGSTQYF.

The CDR3 nucleotides are TGTGCCAGCAGCTTGGCCGGAGGGCCTTCCTACAATGAGCAGTTCTTC. Translation gives CASSLAGGPSYNEQFF. The chain recombines TRBV11-2 with TRBJ2-1; a weak D match, TRBD2 (6 bases). Trimming pared 3 bases from V and 1 base from J, leaving 13 bases between. The length of the CDR3 is 16 residues. Germline V gene data show CDR1 as SGHAT and CDR2 as FQNNGV. The full variable domain, its missing parts supplied by reference TRBV11-2 and TRBJ2-1, is EAGVAQSPRYKIIEKRQSVAFWCNPISGHATLYWYQQILGQGPKLLIQFQNNGVVDDSQLPKDRFSAERLKGVDSTLKIQPAKLEDSAVYLCASSLAGGPSYNEQFFGPGTRLTVL.

The chain joins TRBV5-1 to TRBJ2-7; possible D gene TRBD2, 5 bases. The CDR3 spans 13 residues. V lost 1 base, J lost 3 bases, and 8 bases lay in between. Germline lookup yields CDR1 SGHRS and CDR2 YFSETQ. CDR3 DNA sequence: TGCGCCAGCAGCTTGCAAGCGGACTACGAGCAGTACTTC. This codes for CASSLQADYEQYF. Supplemented by reference TRBV5-1 and TRBJ2-7, the full variable domain reads KAGVTQTPRYLIKTRGQQVTLSCSPISGHRSVSWYQQTPGQGLQFLFEYFSETQRNKGNFPGRFSGRQFSNSRSEMNVSTLELGDSALYLCASSLQADYEQYFGPGTRLTVT.

This clonotype was detected ten times or more. The V gene is TRBV12-3 or TRBV12-4, the J gene TRBJ2-5; 10 nucleotides agree with TRBD2. The CDR3 sequence is 14 residues long. With V trimmed by 5 bases and J by 5 bases, 5 bases remained unmatched. The CDR3 is CASSPSGRRETQYF. The DNA of the CDR3 is TGTGCCAGCAGTCCTAGCGGGAGAAGGGAGACCCAGTACTTC.

The chain carries TRBV9 and TRBJ1-2; a weak D match, TRBD1 (5 bases). Trimming cost V 0 bases and J 3 bases, with 9 bases left between them. Per germline, CDR1 SGDLS and CDR2 YYNGEE. This CDR3 spans 14 amino acids. CDR3 nucleotides: TGTGCCAGCAGCGTAGCTGGAGGGGACTATGGCTACACCTTC. This encodes CASSVAGGDYGYTF.

V and J are TRBV4-2 and TRBJ2-7, with D hard to call. Trimming took 4 bases from V and 2 from J, leaving 6 bases between them. In germline, CDR1 is LGHNA, CDR2 YNFKEQ. The CDR3 contains 12 residues. CDR3 in amino acids: CASSRFAYEQYF. CDR3 bases: TGTGCCAGCAGCCGTTTCGCCTACGAGCAGTACTTC.

The chain recombines TRBV6-2 or TRBV6-3 with TRBJ1-5; 10 bases are a match to TRBD1. This CDR3 contains 16 residues. Germline values: CDR1 MNHEY, CDR2 SVGEGT. V was clipped by 6 bases and J by 3 bases; unmatched bases: 8. This CDR3 is CASSTGQGGTNQPQHF. The CDR3 nucleotides are TGTGCCAGCAGCACCGGACAGGGGGGTACCAATCAGCCCCAGCATTTT.

V is TRBV3-1 and J is TRBJ2-6, with 8 nucleotides matching TRBD1. Germline V gene sequence: CDR1 LGHDT, CDR2 YNNKEL (reference sequence). The CDR3 length is 14 residues. V gave up 7 bases and J gave up 4 bases; unmatched junction bases: 3. The CDR3 DNA reads TGTGCCAGCACGACAGGGGCCGGGGCCAACGTCCTGACTTTC. Its protein product is CASTTGAGANVLTF.

CDR3 region: CSARPVGANEQFF. The CDR3 DNA reads as TGCAGTGCTAGACCTGTGGGGGCCAATGAGCAGTTCTTC. This chain links TRBV20-1 with TRBJ2-1; perhaps TRBD1 as D (6 bases). The CDR3 length is 13 residues. Trimming shortened V by 2 bases and J by 6 bases, and 11 bases separated the two germline ends. Germline CDR1 DFQATT, CDR2 SNEGSKA (reference sequence).